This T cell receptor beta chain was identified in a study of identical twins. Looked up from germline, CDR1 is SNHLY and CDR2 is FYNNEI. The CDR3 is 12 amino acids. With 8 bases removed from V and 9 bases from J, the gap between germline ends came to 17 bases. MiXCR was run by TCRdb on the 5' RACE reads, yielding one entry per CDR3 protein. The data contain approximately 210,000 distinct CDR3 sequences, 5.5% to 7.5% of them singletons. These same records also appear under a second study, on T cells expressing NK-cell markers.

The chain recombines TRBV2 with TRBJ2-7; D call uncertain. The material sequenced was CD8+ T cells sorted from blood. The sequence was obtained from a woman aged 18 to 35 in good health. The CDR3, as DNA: TGTGCCAGCGAGCCAGGCGACCTGGCGCAGTACTTC. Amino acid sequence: CASEPGDLAQYF.